These 6 T cell receptor beta chains came from one sample sequenced in a study of T cell responses to AZD1222 COVID-19 vaccine. Profiling relied on immunoSEQ multiplex PCR, and the TCRdb table lists in-frame clones only, not all of them. The table has around 200,000 clones, around 93% seen once. The input for sequencing was peripheral blood, taken 28 days after the second dose of the MenACWY control vaccine. The origin of the receptors is an adult who received the MenACWY meningococcal vaccine as a control.

J is TRBJ2-1 and V is TRBV7-9, with 12 positions matching TRBD1. Unmatched junction bases numbered 11, after V lost 5 bases and J lost 9 bases. The CDR3 length is 16 residues. The germline V gene encodes CDR1 SEHNR and CDR2 FQNEAQ (reference sequence). As DNA, the CDR3 is TGTGCCAGCAGCCCGCCAGGGGACAGGGGGCGAACTGAGCAGTTCTTC. Its translation: CASSPPGDRGRTEQFF.

The V and J genes are TRBV7-9 and TRBJ1-3, with D hard to call. The CDR3 contains 13 residues. The ends were cut back, 6 bases at V and 1 base at J, with 7 bases in the middle. Germline-derived CDR1 and CDR2 are SEHNR and FQNEAQ (reference sequence). The CDR3 DNA reads TGTGCCAGCAGGAAGATTTCTGGAAACACCATATATTTT. Translated, it gives CASRKISGNTIYF.

This sequence joins TRBV20-1 and TRBJ1-1; D remains ambiguous. This CDR3 is 10 amino acids long. Per the germline V gene, CDR1 is DFQATT and CDR2 is SNEGSKA (reference sequence). Between the trimmed V and J ends, which lost 3 bases and 14 bases, there was a span of 13 bases. CDR3 amino acids: CSARLGSWFF. CDR3 nucleotide sequence: TGCAGTGCTAGGTTAGGGAGTTGGTTCTTT.

The chain has TRBV25-1 and TRBJ2-5; TRBD1 matches 8 bases. The CDR3 runs 14 residues. The J segment lost 7 bases and the V segment lost 4 bases, leaving 8 bases of the junction unmatched. Germline CDR1 and CDR2: MGHDK and SYGVNS. As DNA, the CDR3 is TGTGCCAGCAGTGTGGCAGGGGGCTACGGGACCCAGTACTTC. As protein: CASSVAGGYGTQYF.

The chain is built from TRBV7-9 and TRBJ2-5, with D perhaps TRBD1 or TRBD2 (5 bases each). The CDR3 is made up of 15 amino acids. Germline V gene sequence: CDR1 SEHNR, CDR2 FQNEAQ (reference sequence). V was shortened by 4 bases and J by 5 bases, with 17 bases between the two germline ends. The CDR3 loop reads CASSWGGGRAETQYF. The CDR3 DNA is TGTGCCAGCAGCTGGGGCGGAGGACGCGCGGAGACCCAGTACTTC.

The genes are TRBV3-1 (or the pseudogene TRBV3-2) and TRBJ1-6, with TRBD1 matching 7 bases. CDR3 length equals 14 residues. With V trimmed by 4 bases and J by 7 bases, 4 bases remained unmatched. Germline V gene data show CDR1 as LGHDT and CDR2 as YNNKEL (reference sequence). Written as DNA, the CDR3 is TGTGCCAGCAGCCTCCGGGACAGAAATTCACCCCTCCACTTT. It encodes CASSLRDRNSPLHF.